This TCR beta chain was found in a study of neurological immune-mediated disorders. TCRdb recomputed calls from the 5' RACE reads with MiXCR, one row per CDR3 protein. The sample shows 45,000 to 65,000 distinct CDR3 sequences, roughly 4.6% of them seen only once. Germline CDR1 reads SGHRS; CDR2 reads YFSETQ. V shed 0 bases, J shed 4 bases, and the junction held 5 bases outside the gene matches. CDR3 length: 17 residues. Sequenced input: PBMCs. The rearrangement links TRBV5-1 to TRBJ2-1; 12 positions match TRBD2. The clonotype comes from a man aged 45-65 years with multiple sclerosis. This CDR3 reads CASSLETSGGPYNEQFF. The DNA of the CDR3 is TGCGCCAGCAGCTTGGAGACTAGCGGGGGACCATACAATGAGCAGTTCTTC.